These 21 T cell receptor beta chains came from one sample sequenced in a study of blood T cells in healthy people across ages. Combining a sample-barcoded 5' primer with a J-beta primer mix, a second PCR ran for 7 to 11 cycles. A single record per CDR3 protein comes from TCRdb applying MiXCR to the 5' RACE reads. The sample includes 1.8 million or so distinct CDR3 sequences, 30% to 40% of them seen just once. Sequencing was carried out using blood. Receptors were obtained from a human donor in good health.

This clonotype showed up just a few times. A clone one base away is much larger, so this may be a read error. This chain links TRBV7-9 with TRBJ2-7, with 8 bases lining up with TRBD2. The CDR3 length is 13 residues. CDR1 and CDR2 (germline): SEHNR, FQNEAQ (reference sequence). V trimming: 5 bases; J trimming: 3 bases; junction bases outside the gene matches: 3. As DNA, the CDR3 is TGTGCCAGCAGCCCAGCGGGGGACTACGAGCAGTACTTC. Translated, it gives CASSPAGDYEQYF.

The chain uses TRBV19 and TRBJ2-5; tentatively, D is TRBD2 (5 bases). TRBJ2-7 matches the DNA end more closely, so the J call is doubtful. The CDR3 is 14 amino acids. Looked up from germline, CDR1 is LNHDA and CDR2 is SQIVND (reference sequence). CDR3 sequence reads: CASGTRVATYEQYF. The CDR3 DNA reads TGTGCCAGTGGAACGAGGGTTGCAACCTACGAGCAGTACTTC.

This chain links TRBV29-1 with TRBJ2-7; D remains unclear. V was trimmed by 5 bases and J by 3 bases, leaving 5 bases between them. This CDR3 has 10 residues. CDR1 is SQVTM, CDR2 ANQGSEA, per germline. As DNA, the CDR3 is TGCAGCGTTTTTTTCTACGAGCAGTACTTC. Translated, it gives CSVFFYEQYF.

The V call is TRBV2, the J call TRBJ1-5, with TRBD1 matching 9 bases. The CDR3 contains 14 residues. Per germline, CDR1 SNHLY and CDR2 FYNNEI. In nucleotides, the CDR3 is TGTGCTTGCTCCCGGGACAGGGAGGATCAGCCCCAGCATTTT. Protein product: CACSRDREDQPQHF.

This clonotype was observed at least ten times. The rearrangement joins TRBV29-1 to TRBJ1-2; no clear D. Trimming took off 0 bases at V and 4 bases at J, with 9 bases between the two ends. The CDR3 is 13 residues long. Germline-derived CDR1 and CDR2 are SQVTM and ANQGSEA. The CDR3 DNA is TGCAGCGTTGAAGATCGGGCAACCTATGGCTACACCTTC. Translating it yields CSVEDRATYGYTF.

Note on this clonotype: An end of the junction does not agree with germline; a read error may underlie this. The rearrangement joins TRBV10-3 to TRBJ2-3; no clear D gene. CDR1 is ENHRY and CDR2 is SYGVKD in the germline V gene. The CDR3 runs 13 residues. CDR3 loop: CAISGHSTDAQYF. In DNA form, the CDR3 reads TGTGCCATCAGTGGGCACAGCACAGATGCGCAGTATTTT.

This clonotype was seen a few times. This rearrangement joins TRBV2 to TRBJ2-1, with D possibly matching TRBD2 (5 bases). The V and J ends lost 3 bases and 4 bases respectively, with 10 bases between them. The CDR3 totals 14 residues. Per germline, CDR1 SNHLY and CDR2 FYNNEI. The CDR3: CASSDGSWYNEQFF. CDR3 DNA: TGTGCCAGCAGTGATGGGAGTTGGTACAATGAGCAGTTCTTC. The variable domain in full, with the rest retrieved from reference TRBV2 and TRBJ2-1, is EPEVTQTPSHQVTQMGQEVILRCVPISNHLYFYWYRQILGQKVEFLVSFYNNEISEKSEIFDDQFSVERPDGSNFTLKIRSTKLEDSAMYFCASSDGSWYNEQFFGPGTRLTVL.

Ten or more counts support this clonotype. CDR3 nucleotides: TGCAGTGCTAGAGATAATGCCCCAGGGGAGACCCAGTACTTC. It specifies CSARDNAPGETQYF. The genes are TRBV20-1 and TRBJ2-5, with D tentatively TRBD1 (5 bases). Per the germline V gene, CDR1 is DFQATT and CDR2 is SNEGSKA (reference sequence). The CDR3 consists of 14 residues. V was trimmed by 0 bases and J by 5 bases, leaving 13 bases between them.

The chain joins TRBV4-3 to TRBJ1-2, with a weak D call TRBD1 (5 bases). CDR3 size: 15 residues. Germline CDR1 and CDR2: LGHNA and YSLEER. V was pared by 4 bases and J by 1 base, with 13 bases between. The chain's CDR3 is CASSRTSGSNYGYTF. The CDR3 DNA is TGCGCCAGCAGCCGGACATCGGGAAGTAACTATGGCTACACCTTC.

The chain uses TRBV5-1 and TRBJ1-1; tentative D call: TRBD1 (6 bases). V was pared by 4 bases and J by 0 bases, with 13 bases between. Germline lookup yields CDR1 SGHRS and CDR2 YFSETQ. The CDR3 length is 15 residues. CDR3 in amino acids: CASSPLGAVNTEAFF. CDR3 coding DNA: TGCGCCAGCAGCCCCTTGGGGGCGGTGAACACTGAAGCTTTCTTT.

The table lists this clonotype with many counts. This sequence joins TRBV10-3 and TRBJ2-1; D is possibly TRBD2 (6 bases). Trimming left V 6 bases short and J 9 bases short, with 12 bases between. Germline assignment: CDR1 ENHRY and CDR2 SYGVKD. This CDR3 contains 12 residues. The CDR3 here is CAISPTSSEQFF. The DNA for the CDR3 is TGTGCCATCAGCCCCACTAGCTCTGAGCAGTTCTTC.

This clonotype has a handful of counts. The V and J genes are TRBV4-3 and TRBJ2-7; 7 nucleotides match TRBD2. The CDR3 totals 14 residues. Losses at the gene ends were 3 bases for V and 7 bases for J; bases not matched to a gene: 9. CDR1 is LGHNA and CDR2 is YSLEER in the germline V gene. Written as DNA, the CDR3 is TGCGCCAGCAGCCACCAAGCTAGCGGTACTGAGCAGTACTTC. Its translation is CASSHQASGTEQYF.

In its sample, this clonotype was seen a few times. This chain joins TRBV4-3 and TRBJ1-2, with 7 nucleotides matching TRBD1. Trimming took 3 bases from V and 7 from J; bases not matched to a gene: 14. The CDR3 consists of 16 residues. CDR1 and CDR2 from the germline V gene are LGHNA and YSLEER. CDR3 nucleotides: TGCGCCAGCAGCCAGGATAATCCGACAGGGAGGGGTGGCTACACCTTC. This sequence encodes CASSQDNPTGRGGYTF.

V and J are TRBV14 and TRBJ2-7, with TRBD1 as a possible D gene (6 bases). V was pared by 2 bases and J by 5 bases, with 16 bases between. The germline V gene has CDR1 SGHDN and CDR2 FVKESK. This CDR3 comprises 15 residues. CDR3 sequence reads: CASSQTGRRGNEQYF. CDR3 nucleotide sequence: TGTGCCAGCAGCCAAACTGGTCGAAGGGGGAACGAGCAGTACTTC.

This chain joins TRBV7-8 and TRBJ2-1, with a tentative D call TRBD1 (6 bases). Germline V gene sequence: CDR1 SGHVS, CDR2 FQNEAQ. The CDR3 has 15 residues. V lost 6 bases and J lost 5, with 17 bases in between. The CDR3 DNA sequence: TGTGCCAGCAGTCAAGCGGCAGGGGTAAACAATGAGCAGTTCTTC. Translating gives CASSQAAGVNNEQFF.

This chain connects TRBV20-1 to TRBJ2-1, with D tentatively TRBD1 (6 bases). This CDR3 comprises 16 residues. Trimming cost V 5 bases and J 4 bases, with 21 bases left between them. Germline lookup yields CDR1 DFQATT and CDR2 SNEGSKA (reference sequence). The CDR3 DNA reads TGCAGTGCTCCGAGGATACTAGTAAGGGGGTACAATGAGCAGTTCTTC. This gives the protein CSAPRILVRGYNEQFF.

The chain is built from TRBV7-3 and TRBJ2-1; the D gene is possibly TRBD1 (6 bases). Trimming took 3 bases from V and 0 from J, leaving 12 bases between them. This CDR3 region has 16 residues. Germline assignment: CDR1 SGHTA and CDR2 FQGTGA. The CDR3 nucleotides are TGTGCCAGCAGCTTGAGCCAGGGGCTCTCCTACAATGAGCAGTTCTTC. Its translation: CASSLSQGLSYNEQFF.

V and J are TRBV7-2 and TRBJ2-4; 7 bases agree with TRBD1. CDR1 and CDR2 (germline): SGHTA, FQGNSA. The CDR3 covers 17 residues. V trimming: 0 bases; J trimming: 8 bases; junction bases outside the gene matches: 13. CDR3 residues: CASSLALPGQSVYIQYF. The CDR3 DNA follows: TGTGCCAGCAGCTTAGCCTTGCCGGGACAGTCAGTATACATTCAGTACTTC.

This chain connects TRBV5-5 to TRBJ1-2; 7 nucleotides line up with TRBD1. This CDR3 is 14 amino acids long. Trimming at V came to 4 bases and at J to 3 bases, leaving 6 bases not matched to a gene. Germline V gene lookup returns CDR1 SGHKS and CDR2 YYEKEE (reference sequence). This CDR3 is CASSPGQLYYGYTF. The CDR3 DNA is TGTGCCAGCAGCCCGGGACAGCTCTACTATGGCTACACCTTC.

The CDR3 nucleotides are TGTGCCAGCAGCTTAGTATCGGCTAGCGCGTTCTCCTACGAGCAGTACTTC. Its translation: CASSLVSASAFSYEQYF. The gene calls are TRBV7-2 and TRBJ2-7; possibly TRBD2 for D (6 bases). V shed 1 base and J shed 0 bases, with 16 bases lying between them. CDR1 and CDR2 from the germline V gene are SGHTA and FQGNSA. The CDR3 has 17 amino acids.

CDR3: CASSLRTSGLETQYF. The CDR3 DNA reads TGTGCCAGCAGTCTCCGGACTAGCGGGTTGGAGACCCAGTACTTC. The rearrangement joins TRBV12-3 or TRBV12-4 to TRBJ2-7; 11 positions match TRBD2. The better agreement between TRBJ2-5 and the DNA end casts doubt on the J call. The CDR3 is made up of 15 amino acids.